This T cell receptor beta chain was obtained from a study of CD8+ T cells in alopecia areata. The CDR3 totals 14 residues. V was pared by 2 bases and J by 6 bases, with 13 bases between. CDR1 is SGHDT, CDR2 YYEEEE, per germline. This clone showed up just a few times. Its antigen is still unknown. The study's findings and limits: Links between baseline CD8+ expansion and response need larger treated cohorts. During tofacitinib treatment, many expanded lesional clones remained in scalp and blood. For patients receiving tofacitinib, scalp clonality and expanded CD8+ clones among the top 100 significantly decreased.

Treatment meaning: oral pan-JAK inhibitor, 5-10 mg twice daily. Both CD4+ and CD8+ T cells were separated by sorting PBMCs. It was cDNA, reverse transcribed from extracted RNA, that served as the sequencing template. The protocol was immunoSEQ multiplex PCR, while the TCRdb copy is restricted to in-frame clones and leaves out a portion. There are around 270,000 clones in the sample; 58% occur only once, and approximately 1.7% lies in the top ten. This chain connects TRBV5-6 to TRBJ2-3; a weak D match, TRBD2 (6 bases). Sequencing used CD4+ T cells sorted from blood, obtained at week 24, from a patient treated with tofacitinib. This TCR derives from a human donor with alopecia areata. The CDR3 spells CASSFPGRGDTQYF. The CDR3, as DNA: TGTGCCAGCAGCTTCCCAGGGCGGGGCGATACGCAGTATTTT.